These 5 T cell receptor beta chains were all obtained from the same sample, sequenced in a study of PD-1 blockade in classical Hodgkin lymphoma. As for time point: cycle 4 day 1 (C4D1), after five to seven weeks of nivolumab. The patients all showed relapse after autologous stem cell transplantation, while their brentuximab vedotin exposure varied. Sequencing used immunoSEQ multiplex PCR; TCRdb keeps in-frame clones, though not all of them. Among roughly 50,000 clones listed, nearly 90% were seen once. Sequenced material: peripheral blood mononuclear cells (PBMCs), taken before the fourth cycle of nivolumab. The receptor set was obtained from a human donor with classical Hodgkin lymphoma.

This clone has just one count. This chain links TRBV11-3 with TRBJ2-1; no reliable D call. Germline V CDR1 and CDR2: SGHNT, YENEEA. The V and J ends lost 4 bases and 0 bases respectively, with 16 bases between them. There are 17 residues in the CDR3. The DNA for the CDR3 is TGTGCCAGCAGCTCCATGATCTTTGGGAACTCCTACAATGAGCAGTTCTTC. Its translation: CASSSMIFGNSYNEQFF. The variable domain in full, with the rest retrieved from reference TRBV11-3 and TRBJ2-1, is EAGVVQSPRYKIIEKKQPVAFWCNPISGHNTLYWYLQNLGQGPELLIRYENEEAVDDSQLPKDRFSAERLKGVDSTLKIQPAELGDSAVYLCASSSMIFGNSYNEQFFGPGTRLTVL.

V usage is TRBV6-5 and J usage is TRBJ1-5; the D is unclear. In germline, CDR1 is MNHEY, CDR2 SVGAGI. The CDR3 consists of 13 residues. The V gene lost 0 bases and the J gene lost 4 bases, with 4 bases spanning the gap. DNA of the CDR3: TGTGCCAGCAGTTACTCCATAAATCAGCCCCAGCATTTT. Amino acid sequence: CASSYSINQPQHF.

V and J are TRBV5-6 and TRBJ2-3; D gene uncertain. Germline V gives CDR1 SGHDT, CDR2 YYEEEE. Trimming removed 0 bases from V and 5 bases from J, with 7 bases in between. The CDR3 runs 13 residues. As DNA, the CDR3 is TGTGCCAGCAGCTTGGCCGGTGGAGATACGCAGTATTTT. This gives the protein CASSLAGGDTQYF.

CDR3 amino acids: CAWSVASGNEQFF. CDR3 sequence (DNA): TGTGCCTGGAGTGTAGCATCAGGAAATGAGCAGTTCTTC. This rearrangement joins TRBV30 to TRBJ2-1, with D hard to call. The CDR3 totals 13 residues. From germline, CDR1 is GTSNPN and CDR2 SVGIG (reference sequence). The V end was cut by 0 bases, the J end by 7 bases, with 10 bases between.

This chain joins TRBV7-3 and TRBJ2-3, with D hard to call. V dropped 5 bases and J dropped 5 bases, with 11 bases sitting between them. Germline CDR1 SGHTA, CDR2 FQGTGA. This CDR3 comprises 13 residues. The CDR3 protein is CASSVGSVDTQYF. In DNA form, the CDR3 reads TGTGCCAGCAGCGTGGGGTCGGTAGATACGCAGTATTTT.